The 3 T cell receptor beta chains in this list originate from one sample, sequenced in a study of T cells expressing NK-cell markers. TCRdb reanalyzed the 5' RACE reads and collapses them to one entry per CDR3 protein, without DNA. The sample has around 180,000 distinct CDR3 sequences; the top ten hold roughly 21%. Sample: blood T cells: a sorted CD56 or NKG2C T cell subset, CD4+ or CD8+ T cells, or bulk PBMC T cells (not recorded which). All receptors come from a man aged 18-69 years in good health.

The chain joins TRBV5-1 to TRBJ2-1; TCRdb reports TRBD1, a call that lacks DNA to check it against. Looked up from germline, CDR1 is SGHRS and CDR2 is YFSETQ. The CDR3 is 14 amino acids. The CDR3 protein is CASSLGDSYNEQFF.

This clonotype is medium-sized (0.01 to 0.1%) by frequency. The chain recombines TRBV7-9 with TRBJ2-4; as DNA is missing, the TRBD1 call by TCRdb cannot be tested. Germline V gene sequence: CDR1 SEHNR, CDR2 FQNEAQ (reference sequence). This CDR3 is 19 amino acids long. The CDR3 sequence is CASSLGVSGTGETKNIQYF. Full variable domain (rest looked up from reference TRBV7-9 and TRBJ2-4): DTGVSQNPRHKITKRGQNVTFRCDPISEHNRLYWYRQTLGQGPEFLTYFQNEAQLEKSRLLSDRFSAERPKGSFSTLEIQRTEQGDSAMYLCASSLGVSGTGETKNIQYFGAGTRLSVL.

The rearrangement links TRBV11-2 to TRBJ2-7; TCRdb calls TRBD1, which cannot be checked without DNA. The CDR3 loop spans 13 amino acids. Germline V gene lookup returns CDR1 SGHAT and CDR2 FQNNGV. The CDR3 here is CASSAGNLDEQYF.